One T cell receptor beta chain is described in this entry. The target antigen is unknown. The entry originates in a study of OX40 agonist ivuxolimab in advanced cancers. At the level of the study: The treatment was a fully human IgG2 OX40 agonist, ivuxolimab.

The assay was immunoSEQ multiplex PCR, and TCRdb's table has in-frame clones only and misses some. The table has around 47,000 clones, more than 80% seen once; the top ten hold about 15%. Study observations and caveats: Within 6 weeks, CD4+ and CD8+ blood T cells expanded clonally at 0.1 to 3.0 mg/kg.

Germline CDR1 and CDR2: LGHNA and YNFKEQ. V was clipped by 0 bases and J by 7 bases; unmatched bases: 9. The CDR3 totals 16 residues. The source was CD4+ or CD8+ T cells sorted from blood, collected in a trial of the OX40 agonist ivuxolimab. The clonotype was recovered from an adult with an advanced solid tumor such as melanoma, head and neck, liver or kidney cancer. The chain employs TRBV4-2 and TRBJ2-1; 7 bases match TRBD2. Here the CDR3 DNA reads TGTGCCAGCAGCCAAGATCTCTACGCTAGCGGTAATGAGCAGTTCTTC. Translating it yields CASSQDLYASGNEQFF.